A single sample is the source of the 28 T cell receptor beta chains below, sequenced in a study of regulatory dendritic cells for organ transplantation. These receptors' targets are unknown. Profiling relied on immunoSEQ multiplex PCR, and the TCRdb table lists in-frame clones only, not all of them. Of under 15,000 clones in the sample, 60% to 80% are singletons; the top ten hold under 0.8%. Sorted subsets were CFSE-labeled and cultured roughly 5 days with allogeneic dendritic cells. Sequences were obtained from naive CD4+ T cells from blood cultured with regulatory dendritic cells. This sample's subset: CD45RA+ naive T cells. The receptors shown here come from a human donor in good health.

This clone appeared once. This chain links TRBV18 with TRBJ1-5; 7 nucleotides align to TRBD1. Germline assignment: CDR1 KGHSH and CDR2 LQKENI. The CDR3 has 17 amino acids. V was clipped by 3 bases and J by 1 base; unmatched bases: 9. CDR3 sequence: CASSPRQGQGSNQPQHF. Here the CDR3 DNA reads TGTGCCAGCTCACCGCGACAGGGTCAGGGGAGCAATCAGCCCCAGCATTTT.

This clone is medium-sized. The rearrangement uses TRBV7-8 and TRBJ2-1; D perhaps matches TRBD2 (5 bases). Trimming removed 1 base from V and 8 bases from J, with 12 bases in between. CDR1 is SGHVS and CDR2 is FQNEAQ in the germline V gene. CDR3 length equals 14 residues. CDR3 residues: CASSLELHGDEQFF. The CDR3 DNA is TGTGCCAGCAGCTTAGAGCTTCACGGGGATGAGCAGTTCTTC.

The chain couples TRBV5-4 to TRBJ2-1, with D perhaps TRBD2 (6 bases). Trimming stripped 4 bases from V and 5 bases from J, with 16 bases between. Looked up from germline, CDR1 is SGHNT and CDR2 is YYREEE (reference sequence). This CDR3 region has 15 residues. For the CDR3, the DNA is TGTGCCAGCAGCCCCGGGCTAGCGTCCCACAATGAGCAGTTCTTC. Its protein product is CASSPGLASHNEQFF.

The gene calls are TRBV6-1 and TRBJ2-3; 9 bases line up with TRBD2. CDR3 length: 13 residues. The V and J ends lost 9 bases and 5 bases, in that order; junction bases with no gene match: 6. Germline lookup yields CDR1 MNHNS and CDR2 SASEGT. CDR3 in amino acids: CASRAGGRDTQYF. The CDR3 DNA follows: TGTGCCAGTAGAGCGGGGGGTAGAGATACGCAGTATTTT.

J is TRBJ2-3 and V is TRBV19; the match to TRBD1 covers 12 bases. The CDR3 spans 21 residues. CDR1 and CDR2 from the germline V gene are LNHDA and SQIVND (reference sequence). V lost 3 bases, J lost 1 base, and 17 bases stayed unmatched. DNA for the CDR3: TGTGCCAGTAGTATCGCCCATGGCCGGGGGACAGGGGGCCCACGCACAGATACGCAGTATTTT. It codes for CASSIAHGRGTGGPRTDTQYF.

V and J are TRBV18 and TRBJ1-3; the match to TRBD1 covers 7 bases. The junction had 8 bases not matched to a gene; V was cut back by 2 bases and J by 4 bases. Germline V gene lookup returns CDR1 KGHSH and CDR2 LQKENI. The CDR3 length is 16 residues. The DNA of the CDR3 is TGTGCCAGCTCACCATCGACAGGGCATACGGGAAACACCATATATTTT. This sequence encodes CASSPSTGHTGNTIYF.

This clone was counted between two and nine times. CDR3 nucleotide sequence: TGTGCCAGCGGCCGGACAGGATTAAGCTCCTACAATGAGCAGTTCTTC. Translation: CASGRTGLSSYNEQFF. The gene calls are TRBV7-9 and TRBJ2-1, with 7 bases fitting TRBD1. There are 16 residues in the CDR3. In germline, CDR1 is SEHNR, CDR2 FQNEAQ (reference sequence). Losses at the gene ends were 8 bases for V and 0 bases for J; bases not matched to a gene: 10.

The chain combines TRBV18 with TRBJ1-2, with D perhaps TRBD1 (6 bases). The germline V gene has CDR1 KGHSH and CDR2 LQKENI. The V end was cut by 5 bases, the J end by 0 bases, with 10 bases between. The CDR3 sequence is 14 residues long. For the CDR3, the DNA is TGTGCCAGCTCAGGGGGCGCTTCTAACTATGGCTACACCTTC. The encoded protein is CASSGGASNYGYTF.

The rearrangement uses TRBV4-3 and TRBJ2-3, with D perhaps matching TRBD1 (7 bases). The V gene lost 2 bases and the J gene lost 8 bases, with 11 bases spanning the gap. Germline V gives CDR1 LGHNA, CDR2 YSLEER. The CDR3 is 13 amino acids. The CDR3 reads CASSQTGEATQYF. The DNA for the CDR3 is TGCGCCAGCAGCCAAACAGGGGAGGCTACGCAGTATTTT.

The chain recombines TRBV5-4 with TRBJ1-3, with a possible D match to TRBD1 (5 bases). The CDR3 extends over 15 amino acids. Deletions cut 6 bases from V and 9 bases from J, with 22 bases between. Germline assignment: CDR1 SGHNT and CDR2 YYREEE (reference sequence). The CDR3 spells CASTPGRGGSGTIYF. CDR3 sequence (DNA): TGTGCCAGCACCCCTGGCCGGGGGGGTTCAGGCACCATATATTTT. Based on the CDR3 plus reference TRBV5-4 and TRBJ1-3, the full variable domain is ETGVTQSPTHLIKTRGQQVTLRCSSQSGHNTVSWYQQALGQGPQFIFQYYREEENGRGNFPPRFSGLQFPNYSSELNVNALELDDSALYLCASTPGRGGSGTIYFGEGSWLTVV.

In this sample, this clone turned up a few times. CDR3 residues: CASSLQGAVTGELFF. In DNA, the CDR3 is TGCGCCAGCAGCTTGCAGGGGGCGGTCACCGGGGAGCTGTTTTTT. V gene TRBV5-1 combines with J gene TRBJ2-2, with 8 bases lining up with TRBD1. This CDR3 is built from 15 residues. Germline lookup yields CDR1 SGHRS and CDR2 YFSETQ. J lost 4 bases, V lost 1 base, and 3 bases had no gene match.

The rearrangement joins TRBV5-4 to TRBJ2-5; D not resolved. CDR1 and CDR2 from the germline V gene are SGHNT and YYREEE (reference sequence). Trimming took 3 bases from V and 2 from J, leaving 5 bases between them. The CDR3 is 12 amino acids. CDR3 DNA: TGTGCCAGCAGCTCGACTCAAGAGACCCAGTACTTC. Protein: CASSSTQETQYF.

This chain uses TRBV6-5 with TRBJ1-4, with 7 bases fitting TRBD1. The trim removed 2 bases at V and 8 bases at J, leaving 5 bases unmatched. The CDR3 is 14 amino acids. Germline CDR1 reads MNHEY; CDR2 reads SVGAGI. The CDR3 spells CASSYGQVGEKLFF. The CDR3 DNA sequence: TGTGCCAGCAGTTACGGACAGGTCGGCGAAAAACTGTTTTTT.

This chain links TRBV5-1 with TRBJ1-2; D possibly corresponds to TRBD1 (6 bases). The CDR3 is 13 residues long. Trimming took off 1 base at V and 4 bases at J, with 8 bases between the two ends. CDR1 is SGHRS, CDR2 YFSETQ, per germline. The CDR3 DNA follows: TGCGCCAGCAGCTTGCAGGGGAGCTATGGCTACACCTTC. Translating it yields CASSLQGSYGYTF. The full variable domain, completed using reference TRBV5-1 and TRBJ1-2, is KAGVTQTPRYLIKTRGQQVTLSCSPISGHRSVSWYQQTPGQGLQFLFEYFSETQRNKGNFPGRFSGRQFSNSRSEMNVSTLELGDSALYLCASSLQGSYGYTFGSGTRLTVV.

This chain links TRBV7-2 with TRBJ2-5, with D unresolved. This CDR3 has 13 amino acids. Trimming shortened V by 5 bases and J by 5 bases, and 12 bases separated the two germline ends. CDR1 and CDR2 (germline): SGHTA, FQGNSA. This chain's CDR3 is CASSPYVEETQYF. CDR3 sequence (DNA): TGTGCCAGCAGCCCATATGTCGAGGAGACCCAGTACTTC. Looking up the rest from reference TRBV7-2 and TRBJ2-5 gives the full variable domain: GAGVSQSPSNKVTEKGKDVELRCDPISGHTALYWYRQSLGQGLEFLIYFQGNSAPDKSGLPSDRFSAERTGGSVSTLTIQRTQQEDSAVYLCASSPYVEETQYFGPGTRLLVL.

This chain joins TRBV4-2 and TRBJ2-3; the match to TRBD2 covers 7 bases. CDR3 length: 17 amino acids. Trimming at V came to 2 bases and at J to 1 base, leaving 9 bases not matched to a gene. Germline V gives CDR1 LGHNA, CDR2 YNFKEQ. The CDR3 is CASSQLGGGLCTDTQYF. CDR3 nucleotides: TGTGCCAGCAGCCAACTGGGGGGGGGTCTATGCACAGATACGCAGTATTTT.

The chain employs TRBV7-2 and TRBJ1-2; 7 positions agree with TRBD1. V trimming: 6 bases; J trimming: 5 bases; junction bases outside the gene matches: 3. Germline values: CDR1 SGHTA, CDR2 FQGNSA. This CDR3 spans 12 amino acids. In DNA, the CDR3 is TGTGCCAGCAGTCGACAGGGATATGGCTACACCTTC. Residues: CASSRQGYGYTF.

The rearrangement joins TRBV19 to TRBJ1-1; TRBD1 might be the D (5 bases). V dropped 5 bases and J dropped 5 bases, with 12 bases sitting between them. Germline V gives CDR1 LNHDA, CDR2 SQIVND (reference sequence). The CDR3 spans 13 residues. The CDR3 loop is CASSLGRRTEAFF. The CDR3 bases are TGTGCCAGTAGTTTGGGGCGGCGGACTGAAGCTTTCTTT.

The chain joins TRBV6-4 to TRBJ1-1; TRBD1 might be the D (6 bases). The CDR3 contains 14 residues. Germline CDR1 and CDR2: MRHNA and SNTAGT. Trimming shortened V by 3 bases and J by 0 bases, and 8 bases separated the two germline ends. The DNA of the CDR3 is TGTGCCAGCAGTGAGGACAGTTTGAACACTGAAGCTTTCTTT. Its protein is CASSEDSLNTEAFF.

The chain recombines TRBV5-1 with TRBJ2-5; TRBD2 agrees at 9 bases. Germline values: CDR1 SGHRS, CDR2 YFSETQ. The CDR3 runs 15 residues. J lost 0 bases, V lost 2 bases, and 2 bases had no gene match. CDR3 amino acids: CASSLGGGDQETQYF. CDR3 sequence (DNA): TGCGCCAGCAGCTTAGGCGGGGGGGACCAAGAGACCCAGTACTTC. Combining the CDR3 with reference TRBV5-1 and TRBJ2-5 gives the whole variable domain KAGVTQTPRYLIKTRGQQVTLSCSPISGHRSVSWYQQTPGQGLQFLFEYFSETQRNKGNFPGRFSGRQFSNSRSEMNVSTLELGDSALYLCASSLGGGDQETQYFGPGTRLLVL.

The chain is built from TRBV11-3 and TRBJ1-4; D is unclear. This CDR3 contains 15 residues. V was shortened by 1 base and J by 10 bases, with 16 bases between the two germline ends. Germline-derived CDR1 and CDR2 are SGHNT and YENEEA. CDR3 DNA sequence: TGTGCCAGCAGCTTAGGGAGGCCACAAAAGGGAAAACTGTTTTTT. As protein: CASSLGRPQKGKLFF.

This rearrangement joins TRBV4-2 to TRBJ1-5; TRBD1 aligns across 7 bases. Trimming at V came to 5 bases and at J to 2 bases, leaving 12 bases not matched to a gene. The CDR3 contains 17 residues. The germline V gene encodes CDR1 LGHNA and CDR2 YNFKEQ. The CDR3 nucleotides are TGTGCCAGCAGCATCCGGGAGGGGGCGAAGGGCAATCAGCCCCAGCATTTT. Translated, it gives CASSIREGAKGNQPQHF.

The genes are TRBV6-4 and TRBJ1-2, with 8 bases matching TRBD1. The J segment lost 7 bases and the V segment lost 2 bases, leaving 9 bases of the junction unmatched. The V gene's germline CDR1 is MRHNA and CDR2 SNTAGT. The CDR3 is 15 residues long. CDR3 in DNA: TGTGCCAGCAGTGACGACGGACAGGGCTACGCTGGCTACACCTTC. This codes for CASSDDGQGYAGYTF.

The V call is TRBV9, the J call TRBJ1-1, with a tentative D call TRBD1 (6 bases). The CDR3 is 15 residues long. Germline CDR1 reads SGDLS; CDR2 reads YYNGEE. The germline V and J ends were trimmed by 2 bases and 3 bases, with 14 bases remaining between them. CDR3 in DNA: TGTGCCAGCAGCGTTAGGGGGGGGGAGGACACTGAAGCTTTCTTT. Its translation: CASSVRGGEDTEAFF.

The J gene is TRBJ1-6, the V gene TRBV10-3, with 7 bases fitting TRBD1. V lost 6 bases, J lost 7 bases, and 6 bases stayed unmatched. Germline V gene data show CDR1 as ENHRY and CDR2 as SYGVKD. The CDR3 is made up of 14 amino acids. In nucleotides, the CDR3 is TGTGCCATCAGCCAGGGACAGTTAAATTCACCCCTCCACTTT. Translating gives CAISQGQLNSPLHF.

This sequence joins TRBV5-6 and TRBJ1-4; D might be TRBD1 (5 bases). The ends were cut back, 4 bases at V and 5 bases at J, with 9 bases in the middle. The CDR3 contains 13 residues. CDR1 SGHDT and CDR2 YYEEEE come from the germline V gene. As DNA, the CDR3 is TGTGCCAGCAGCCGACAGCTGAATGAAAAACTGTTTTTT. Residues: CASSRQLNEKLFF.

V and J are TRBV2 and TRBJ1-5, with D perhaps TRBD1 (5 bases). The CDR3 has 15 amino acids. V dropped 3 bases and J dropped 3 bases, with 12 bases sitting between them. Germline CDR1 is SNHLY and CDR2 is FYNNEI. CDR3 in DNA: TGTGCCAGCAGTGAGTGGCAGGGTCACAATCAGCCCCAGCATTTT. This codes for CASSEWQGHNQPQHF.

V is TRBV2 and J is TRBJ1-2; D perhaps matches TRBD1 (5 bases). Germline V gene lookup returns CDR1 SNHLY and CDR2 FYNNEI. The CDR3 runs to 13 residues. Trimming stripped 4 bases from V and 3 bases from J, with 9 bases between. The CDR3 sequence is CASSVGGDYGYTF. CDR3 sequence (DNA): TGTGCCAGCAGTGTGGGGGGGGACTATGGCTACACCTTC.